This paragraph covers one T cell receptor beta chain sequence. The sample belongs to a study of T cell changes during pregnancy in multiple sclerosis. Data came from immunoSEQ multiplex PCR; TCRdb stores just in-frame clones and leaves some out. The table lists roughly 40,000 clones, approximately 92% of them singletons. CDR3 length: 15 residues. V gave up 0 bases and J gave up 0 bases, with 10 bases separating them. Per the germline V gene, CDR1 is SGDLS and CDR2 is YYNGEE. The rearrangement uses TRBV9 and TRBJ2-7; D is perhaps TRBD2 (5 bases). The source was CD8+ T cells from peripheral blood mononuclear cells, collected in the first trimester of pregnancy. The sequence derives from a female donor with multiple sclerosis, enrolled in a pregnancy study. The CDR3 DNA sequence: TGTGCCAGCAGCGTAGGAGGCGGGTTCTCCTACGAGCAGTACTTC. Its protein is CASSVGGGFSYEQYF. The full variable domain, completed using reference TRBV9 and TRBJ2-7, is DSGVTQTPKHLITATGQRVTLRCSPRSGDLSVYWYQQSLDQGLQFLIQYYNGEERAKGNILERFSAQQFPDLHSELNLSSLELGDSALYFCASSVGGGFSYEQYFGPGTRLTVT.